The 9 T cell receptor beta chains presented below share a single source sample, sequenced in a study of CD8+ T cells in alopecia areata. After isolation, RNA underwent reverse transcription to generate cDNA as the sequencing template. TCRdb's table, derived via immunoSEQ multiplex PCR, lists solely in-frame clones and lacks some. The sample shows about 300,000 clones, none of them appearing just once. Cells from pooled cutaneous lymph nodes were sorted by CD4, CD8alpha, NKG2D, NKG2ACE and other markers. The sample was CD4+ T cells sorted from a lymph node. The source of these receptors is a C3H/HeJ mouse with alopecia areata. The mouse line has the MHC haplotype H2-k.

This clone was recorded a few times. Gene and germline names: mouse. The read falls 4 residues short of the CDR3 end, and the missing part is taken from the germline J gene. This same CDR3 is encoded by further DNA sequences in the sample. The chain combines TRBV19 with TRBJ2-7, with a weak D call TRBD1 (5 bases). Trimming left V 5 bases short and J 0 bases short, with 9 bases between. Germline V gives CDR1 FNHDT, CDR2 SITEND (reference sequence). This CDR3 contains 13 residues. The CDR3 spells CASRDKSSYEQYF. The sequenced CDR3 bases are TGTGCCAGCAGGGACAAAAGCTCCTAT.

Remarks on this clone: The gene names given are mouse names. The CDR3 is cut off 4 residues early in the read; its end comes from the germline J gene. The chain combines TRBV13-1 with TRBJ1-2, with 7 positions matching TRBD1. Germline CDR1 is NSHNY and CDR2 is SYGAGN. The CDR3 is 14 residues long. CDR3 bases read: TGTGCCAGCAGTGATGCAAAGGGGGCTGGC. Translated: CASSDAKGAG. The full CDR3 sequence reads CASSDAKGAGDYTF.

This clone came up a few times. The genes and germline here are from mouse. The read finishes 4 residues shy of the CDR3 end, and the germline J gene is used to complete it. This chain joins TRBV19 and TRBJ2-5; 7 positions match TRBD2. CDR1 and CDR2 (germline): FNHDT, SITEND (reference sequence). V was clipped by 9 bases and J by 2 bases; unmatched bases: 6. This CDR3 spans 13 amino acids. Partial CDR3 DNA: TGTGCCACCCAAGACTGGGTCCAAGAC. This gives the protein CATQDWVQD. The CDR3, in full, reads CATQDWVQDTQYF. Full variable domain (missing parts from reference TRBV19 and TRBJ2-5): GGIITQTPKFLIGQEGQKLTLKCQQNFNHDTMYWYRQDSGKGLRLIYYSITENDLQKGDLSEGYDASREKKSSFSLTVTSAQKNEMAVFLCATQDWVQDTQYFGPGTRLLVL.

This clone was counted between two and nine times. These gene names are mouse names. The read ends 4 residues early relative to the CDR3; the germline J gene fills the gap. The chain employs TRBV14 and TRBJ2-7; the match to TRBD1 covers 9 bases. The CDR3 is made up of 15 amino acids. The germline CDR1 and CDR2 sequences are SGHDT and FRDEAV. CDR3 DNA, as far as it was read: TGTGCCAGCAGTCCCTCCGGGACAGGGATGGAT. This codes for CASSPSGTGMD. The whole CDR3 region reads CASSPSGTGMDEQYF.

This clone was observed a handful of times. Each gene name is a mouse one. The read gets to within 4 residues of the CDR3 end, and the germline J gene fills in the rest. The chain carries TRBV5 and TRBJ2-5; possibly TRBD1 for D (7 bases). Germline loops: CDR1 LGHNA, CDR2 YNLKQL (reference sequence). The length of the CDR3 is 15 residues. Trimming cost V 1 base and J 3 bases, with 11 bases left between them. CDR3 bases read: TGTGCCAGCAGCCAAGTTGGGGGACAGCAAGAC. The encoded protein is CASSQVGGQQD. The whole CDR3 protein is CASSQVGGQQDTQYF.

There are a few counts of this clone. All gene names here are mouse names. The sample contains more than one DNA sequence encoding this CDR3. Partial CDR3 DNA: TGTGCCAGCAGTATAGCCTGGGGGAACTATGCT. Amino acid sequence: CASSIAWGNYA. The entire CDR3 is CASSIAWGNYAEQFF. The chain employs TRBV19 and TRBJ2-1; 7 bases line up with TRBD2. With the read ending 4 residues before the CDR3 end, the germline J gene is used to fill in that end. V dropped 0 bases and J dropped 1; count of bases not matched to a gene: 1. There are 15 residues in the CDR3. From germline, CDR1 is FNHDT and CDR2 SITEND (reference sequence).

This clone was observed a handful of times. Gene and germline names: mouse. The CDR3 end falls 3 residues outside the read, so it is completed with the germline J gene. This chain joins TRBV5 and TRBJ1-6; the match to TRBD1 covers 9 bases. TRBJ1-6 counts as an open reading frame of uncertain function. The V gene end was trimmed by 0 bases and the J gene end by 5 bases; junction bases not matched to a gene: 5. There are 17 residues in the CDR3. The germline CDR1 and CDR2 sequences are LGHNA and YNLKQL (reference sequence). CDR3 DNA, as far as it was read: TGTGCCAGCAGCCAAGATCCCCGGGACAGGGATAATTCGCCC. Protein: CASSQDPRDRDNSP. The whole CDR3 sequence reads CASSQDPRDRDNSPLYF.

Note on this clone: The gene symbols are mouse symbols. CDR3 residues: CTCSAERGAGQLYF. The part of the CDR3 DNA that was read is TGCACCTGCAGTGCAGAAAGGGGTGCCGGG. The genes are TRBV1 and TRBJ2-2; possibly TRBD1 for D (5 bases). The read comes to an end 4 residues before the CDR3 does, leaving the germline J gene to fill in the end. Germline CDR1 and CDR2: NSQYPW and LRSPGD (reference sequence). Trimming pared 0 bases from V and 6 bases from J, leaving 8 bases between. The CDR3 contains 14 residues.

On this clone itself: Here the gene names and germline are mouse. The read terminates 3 residues before the CDR3 end, so the remaining end is supplied by the germline J gene. This chain joins TRBV13-3 and TRBJ1-6; 10 bases are shared with TRBD1. TRBJ1-6 is recorded as an ORF, its role being uncertain. The V and J ends lost 5 bases and 6 bases, in that order; junction bases with no gene match: 5. The CDR3 has 15 residues. Germline values: CDR1 NNHDY, CDR2 SYVADS. The CDR3 DNA, read in part, is TGTGCCAGCAGCGGGACAGGGGAGGGTAATTCGCCC. This translates into CASSGTGEGNSP. The full CDR3 reads CASSGTGEGNSPLYF.